The next 15 T cell receptor beta chains were all read from a single sample in a study of OX40 agonist ivuxolimab in advanced cancers. Here immunoSEQ multiplex PCR was the method, and the copy in TCRdb shows in-frame clones only, minus some. The sample records over 45,000 clones, more than 85% being singletons. The specimen was CD4+ or CD8+ T cells sorted from blood, collected in a trial of the OX40 agonist ivuxolimab. The source of these receptors is an adult with an advanced solid tumor such as melanoma, head and neck, liver or kidney cancer.

The J gene is TRBJ2-7, the V gene TRBV6-1; D is possibly TRBD1 or TRBD2 (5 bases each). The germline V and J ends were trimmed by 2 bases and 4 bases, with 18 bases remaining between them. The CDR3 spans 16 residues. From germline, CDR1 is MNHNS and CDR2 SASEGT. Written as DNA, the CDR3 is TGTGCCAGCAGTGAACCCCGGGACCCCACCGGGTACGAGCAGTACTTC. Translating gives CASSEPRDPTGYEQYF.

This clone was seen a few times. J is TRBJ2-7 and V is TRBV11-2; 8 positions match TRBD2. The trim removed 10 bases at V and 4 bases at J, leaving 15 bases unmatched. CDR3 size: 15 residues. Germline V gene lookup returns CDR1 SGHAT and CDR2 FQNNGV. The CDR3 here is CATQLVGGGPYEQYF. The DNA of the CDR3 is TGTGCCACCCAATTGGTGGGCGGGGGGCCTTACGAGCAGTACTTC.

V gene TRBV5-1 combines with J gene TRBJ1-1, with D uncertain. The CDR3 spans 13 residues. The V end was cut by 0 bases, the J end by 8 bases, with 11 bases between. The germline gives CDR1 SGHRS, CDR2 YFSETQ. CDR3 residues: CASSLVEEREAFF. The CDR3 DNA sequence: TGCGCCAGCAGCTTGGTGGAGGAAAGGGAAGCTTTCTTT.

J is TRBJ2-7 and V is TRBV13; TRBD1 aligns across 9 bases. Germline loops: CDR1 PRHDT, CDR2 FYEKMQ (reference sequence). The CDR3 has 15 amino acids. With V trimmed by 5 bases and J by 7 bases, 12 bases remained unmatched. The DNA for the CDR3 is TGTGCCAGCAGCGAAACGACAGGGGGGTGGCGTGAGCAGTACTTC. Protein product: CASSETTGGWREQYF.

The rearrangement links TRBV9 to TRBJ2-7; TRBD2 agrees at 7 bases. The CDR3 has 15 amino acids. Germline loops: CDR1 SGDLS, CDR2 YYNGEE. V trimming: 0 bases; J trimming: 5 bases; junction bases outside the gene matches: 8. CDR3: CASSVDPAGFNEQYF. The CDR3 DNA reads as TGTGCCAGCAGCGTAGATCCAGCGGGATTTAACGAGCAGTACTTC.

This sequence joins TRBV28 and TRBJ2-1; no reliable D call. The germline gives CDR1 MDHEN, CDR2 SYDVKM. Trimming left V 7 bases short and J 3 bases short, with 13 bases between. The CDR3 has 14 amino acids. CDR3 DNA sequence: TGTGCCAGCACTCCAGCCGATTACTACAATGAGCAGTTCTTC. Translation gives CASTPADYYNEQFF. Supplemented by reference TRBV28 and TRBJ2-1, the full variable domain reads DVKVTQSSRYLVKRTGEKVFLECVQDMDHENMFWYRQDPGLGLRLIYFSYDVKMKEKGDIPEGYSVSREKKERFSLILESASTNQTSMYLCASTPADYYNEQFFGPGTRLTVL.

The chain has TRBV7-2 and TRBJ2-5, with D possibly being TRBD1 or TRBD2 (5 bases each). The J call may be faulty, since TRBJ2-7 better matches the DNA end. Per germline, CDR1 SGHTA and CDR2 FQGNSA. The CDR3 is made up of 16 amino acids. The CDR3 DNA follows: TGTGCCAGCAGCTTACCCGGGACGCGGGCTGCCTACGAGCAGTACTTC. Protein product: CASSLPGTRAAYEQYF.

CDR3 amino acids: CASSYSDRPTYNEQFF. CDR3 sequence (DNA): TGTGCCAGCAGTTACTCGGACAGGCCAACATACAATGAGCAGTTCTTC. The chain joins TRBV6-6 to TRBJ2-1; 7 bases are a match to TRBD1. Trimming took 0 bases from V and 4 from J; bases not matched to a gene: 6. The CDR3 sequence is 16 residues long. Germline V gene sequence: CDR1 MNHNY, CDR2 SVGAGI (reference sequence).

The chain is built from TRBV6-1 and TRBJ2-1, with D maybe TRBD2 (6 bases). Germline values: CDR1 MNHNS, CDR2 SASEGT. The CDR3 has 11 residues. V was shortened by 1 base and J by 15 bases, with 10 bases between the two germline ends. CDR3 amino acids: CASSEGLVWFF. Written as DNA, the CDR3 is TGTGCCAGCAGTGAAGGACTAGTGTGGTTCTTC.

The genes are TRBV19 and TRBJ2-3; D is undetermined. There are 13 residues in the CDR3. Germline V gene data show CDR1 as LNHDA and CDR2 as SQIVND (reference sequence). V was cut by 9 bases and J by 5 bases, with 15 bases left in between. The CDR3, as DNA: TGTGCCAGCGCGTCGGTGGTCGGAGATACGCAGTATTTT. Protein sequence: CASASVVGDTQYF.

The rearrangement links TRBV6-5 to TRBJ1-4; D is unclear. Trimming stripped 5 bases from V and 8 bases from J, with 18 bases between. CDR3 length: 15 residues. The germline V gene encodes CDR1 MNHEY and CDR2 SVGAGI. In DNA form, the CDR3 reads TGTGCCAGCAGTCTTACACAGTTAACTGCGGAAAAACTGTTTTTT. It codes for CASSLTQLTAEKLFF.

This clone was observed once. The chain has TRBV13 and TRBJ1-1; D may be TRBD1 (5 bases). Germline assignment: CDR1 PRHDT and CDR2 FYEKMQ (reference sequence). The germline V and J ends were trimmed by 5 bases and 11 bases, with 18 bases remaining between them. The CDR3 spans 13 residues. CDR3 coding DNA: TGTGCCAGCAGCACCGGGGGTCGGCCGGGGGCTTTCTTT. Amino acid sequence: CASSTGGRPGAFF.

The V and J genes are TRBV7-9 and TRBJ1-2; D is unclear. V lost 2 bases and J lost 6, with 13 bases in between. The germline V gene has CDR1 SEHNR and CDR2 FQNEAQ (reference sequence). The CDR3 totals 14 residues. The CDR3: CASSLQTRWDGYTF. CDR3 in DNA: TGTGCCAGCAGCTTACAGACCAGGTGGGATGGCTACACCTTC.

V gene TRBV30 combines with J gene TRBJ1-2; TRBD1 aligns across 9 bases. The CDR3 is made up of 14 amino acids. The V segment lost 2 bases and the J segment 5 bases; nucleotides outside the gene matches: 6. Per the germline V gene, CDR1 is GTSNPN and CDR2 is SVGIG (reference sequence). The CDR3 loop reads CAWSPGTGWYGYTF. The CDR3 nucleotides read TGTGCCTGGAGTCCTGGGACAGGGTGGTATGGCTACACCTTC. The complete variable domain, with remaining parts taken from reference TRBV30 and TRBJ1-2, reads SQTIHQWPATLVQPVGSPLSLECTVEGTSNPNLYWYRQAAGRGLQLLFYSVGIGQISSEVPQNLSASRPQDRQFILSSKKLLLSDSGFYLCAWSPGTGWYGYTFGSGTRLTVV.

The chain employs TRBV15 and TRBJ2-7, with D tentatively TRBD1 or TRBD2 (5 bases each). The germline gives CDR1 LNHNV, CDR2 YYDKDF (reference sequence). Trimming pared 5 bases from V and 5 bases from J, leaving 10 bases between. This CDR3 has 12 amino acids. The CDR3 coding sequence is TGTGCCACCAGCCTTGTGGGGGACGAGCAGTACTTC. It yields the protein CATSLVGDEQYF.